Included here is one T cell receptor beta chain sequence, with context. These data belong to a study of cytomegalovirus exposure and HLA in healthy donors. With 60 Vbeta and 13 Jbeta primers, the PCR was carried out. Here immunoSEQ multiplex PCR was the method, and the copy in TCRdb shows in-frame clones only, minus some. Listed are about 150,000 clones; around 1.7% falls within the top ten. Germline values: CDR1 MDHEN, CDR2 SYDVKM. CDR3 length: 16 residues. Trimming removed 5 bases from V and 0 bases from J, with 13 bases in between. The specimen was PBMCs. The chain recombines TRBV28 with TRBJ1-4; no firm D call. The sequence was collected from a woman between 50 and 59 years old in good health and CMV-seronegative. CDR3 in DNA: TGTGCCAGCAGTCCACGGGGAGATACAACTAATGAAAAACTGTTTTTT. Translating it yields CASSPRGDTTNEKLFF.